This record concerns one TCR beta chain sequence. Its specificity is unknown. This specimen belongs to a study of memory CD4+ T cells and cytomegalovirus serostatus. Across the whole study: Healthy Belgian adult donors included under ten CMV-positive and 20 to 30 CMV-negative people.

The sort gate was single viable CD3+CD4+CD8-CD45RO+ cells for memory CD4+ T cells. Serum IgG to CMV pp150, pp28, p38 and p52 defined serostatus. Study-wide results and limits: CD4+ memory repertoires contained about 40% of the roughly 160 reported CMV TCRbeta sequences.

The germline V and J ends were trimmed by 1 base and 7 bases, with 8 bases remaining between them. The germline gives CDR1 SEHNR, CDR2 FQNEAQ (reference sequence). The CDR3 length is 12 residues. Authors' processing steps: After removing out-of-frame reads, around 2,000,000 distinct TCRbeta sequences remained. Produced via immunoSEQ multiplex PCR; TCRdb's table is partial and in-frame only. That table is the source of V, J and clone size, and D and trimming were worked out from the DNA. The table includes some 64,000 clones, approximately 78% detected once. The chain is built from TRBV7-9 and TRBJ2-7; no firm D call. The source is an adult in good health and CMV-seronegative. Sequencing used memory CD4+ T cells from blood. The CDR3 nucleotides read TGTGCCAGCAGCTTAGGGGCCCTGGAGCAGTACTTC. This gives the protein CASSLGALEQYF.